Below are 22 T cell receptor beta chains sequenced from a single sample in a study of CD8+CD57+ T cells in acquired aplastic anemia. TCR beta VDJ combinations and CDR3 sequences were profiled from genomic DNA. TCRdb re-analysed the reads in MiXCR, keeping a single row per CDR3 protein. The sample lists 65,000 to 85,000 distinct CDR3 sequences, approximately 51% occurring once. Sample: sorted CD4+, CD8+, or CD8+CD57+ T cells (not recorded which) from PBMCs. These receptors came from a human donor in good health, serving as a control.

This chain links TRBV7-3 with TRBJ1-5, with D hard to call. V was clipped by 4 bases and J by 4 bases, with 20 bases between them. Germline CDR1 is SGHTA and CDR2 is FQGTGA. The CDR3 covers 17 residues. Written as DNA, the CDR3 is TGTGCCAGCAGCTATCGATATGCCCCGTACGAAAATCAGCCCCAGCATTTT. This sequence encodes CASSYRYAPYENQPQHF. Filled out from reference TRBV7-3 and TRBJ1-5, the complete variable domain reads GAGVSQTPSNKVTEKGKYVELRCDPISGHTALYWYRQSLGQGPEFLIYFQGTGAADDSGLPNDRFFAVRPEGSVSTLKIQRTERGDSAVYLCASSYRYAPYENQPQHFGDGTRLSIL.

CDR3: CSARDPDRVNEQFF. CDR3 sequence (DNA): TGCAGTGCTAGAGACCCCGACAGGGTGAATGAGCAGTTCTTC. The chain uses TRBV20-1 and TRBJ2-1; 7 nucleotides align to TRBD1. The V gene end was trimmed by 0 bases and the J gene end by 7 bases; junction bases not matched to a gene: 6. The length of the CDR3 is 14 residues. From germline, CDR1 is DFQATT and CDR2 SNEGSKA (reference sequence).

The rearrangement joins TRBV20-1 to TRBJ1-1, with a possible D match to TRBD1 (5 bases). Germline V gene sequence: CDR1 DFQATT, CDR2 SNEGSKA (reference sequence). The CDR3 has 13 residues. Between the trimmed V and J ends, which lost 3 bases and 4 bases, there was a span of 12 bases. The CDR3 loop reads CSASVRESTEAFF. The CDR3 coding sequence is TGCAGTGCTAGCGTCAGGGAGAGCACTGAAGCTTTCTTT.

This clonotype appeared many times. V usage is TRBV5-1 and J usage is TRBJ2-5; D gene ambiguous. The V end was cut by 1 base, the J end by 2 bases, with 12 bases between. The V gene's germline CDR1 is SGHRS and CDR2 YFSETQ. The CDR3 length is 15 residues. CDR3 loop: CASSLYGMAQETQYF. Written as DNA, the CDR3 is TGCGCCAGCAGCTTGTATGGAATGGCGCAAGAGACCCAGTACTTC.

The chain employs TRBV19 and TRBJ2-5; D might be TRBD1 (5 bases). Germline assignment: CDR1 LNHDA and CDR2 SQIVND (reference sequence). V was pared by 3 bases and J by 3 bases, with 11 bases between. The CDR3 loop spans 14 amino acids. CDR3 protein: CASSMLGREETQYF. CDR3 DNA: TGTGCCAGTAGTATGTTGGGCAGGGAAGAGACCCAGTACTTC.

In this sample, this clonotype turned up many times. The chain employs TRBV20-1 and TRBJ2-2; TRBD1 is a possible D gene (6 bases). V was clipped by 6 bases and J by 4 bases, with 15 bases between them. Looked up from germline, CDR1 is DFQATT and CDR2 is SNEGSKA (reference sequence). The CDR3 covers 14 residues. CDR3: CSAGPPRGTGELFF. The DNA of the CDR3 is TGCAGTGCAGGGCCCCCCAGGGGCACCGGGGAGCTGTTTTTT.

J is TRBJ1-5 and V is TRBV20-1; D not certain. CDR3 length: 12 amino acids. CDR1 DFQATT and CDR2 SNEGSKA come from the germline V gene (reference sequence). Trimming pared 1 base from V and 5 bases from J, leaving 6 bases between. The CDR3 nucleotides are TGCAGTGCTAGAGGCGAGGATCAGCCCCAGCATTTT. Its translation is CSARGEDQPQHF.

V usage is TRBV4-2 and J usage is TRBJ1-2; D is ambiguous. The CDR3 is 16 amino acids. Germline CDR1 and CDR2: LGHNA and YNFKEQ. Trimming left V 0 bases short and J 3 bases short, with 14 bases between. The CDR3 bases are TGTGCCAGCAGCCAAGATCTGGGGTCGCGGTACTATGGCTACACCTTC. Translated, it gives CASSQDLGSRYYGYTF.

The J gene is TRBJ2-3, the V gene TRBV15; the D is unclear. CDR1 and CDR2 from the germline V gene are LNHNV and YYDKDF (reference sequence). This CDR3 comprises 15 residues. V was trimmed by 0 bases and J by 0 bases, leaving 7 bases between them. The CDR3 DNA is TGTGCCACCAGCAGAGATCGGGTTAGCACAGATACGCAGTATTTT. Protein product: CATSRDRVSTDTQYF.

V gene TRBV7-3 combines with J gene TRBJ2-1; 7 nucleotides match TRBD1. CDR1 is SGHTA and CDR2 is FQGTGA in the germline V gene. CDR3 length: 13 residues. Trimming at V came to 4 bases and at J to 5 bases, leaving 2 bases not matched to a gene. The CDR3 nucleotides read TGTGCCAGCAGCTCGGGACAGCACAATGAGCAGTTCTTC. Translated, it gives CASSSGQHNEQFF.

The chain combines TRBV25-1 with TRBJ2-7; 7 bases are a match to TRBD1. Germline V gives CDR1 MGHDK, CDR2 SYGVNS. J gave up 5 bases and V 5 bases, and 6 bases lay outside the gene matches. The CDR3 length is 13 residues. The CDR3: CASSIHGTDEQYF. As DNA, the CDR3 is TGTGCCAGCAGTATTCACGGGACAGACGAGCAGTACTTC.

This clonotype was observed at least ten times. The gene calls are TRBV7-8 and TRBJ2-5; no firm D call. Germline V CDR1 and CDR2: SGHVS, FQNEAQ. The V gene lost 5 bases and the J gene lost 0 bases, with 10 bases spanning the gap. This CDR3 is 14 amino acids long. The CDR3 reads CASSTRQYQETQYF. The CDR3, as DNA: TGTGCCAGCAGCACACGCCAGTACCAAGAGACCCAGTACTTC. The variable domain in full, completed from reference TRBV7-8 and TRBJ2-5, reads GAGVSQSPRYKVAKRGQDVALRCDPISGHVSLFWYQQALGQGPEFLTYFQNEAQLDKSGLPSDRFFAERPEGSVSTLKIQRTQQEDSAVYLCASSTRQYQETQYFGPGTRLLVL.

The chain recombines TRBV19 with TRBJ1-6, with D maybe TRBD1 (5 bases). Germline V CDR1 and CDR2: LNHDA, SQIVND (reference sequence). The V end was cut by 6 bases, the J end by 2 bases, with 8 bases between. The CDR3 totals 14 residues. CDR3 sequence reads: CASSSDTYNSPLHF. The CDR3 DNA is TGTGCCAGTAGCTCGGACACCTATAATTCACCCCTCCACTTT.

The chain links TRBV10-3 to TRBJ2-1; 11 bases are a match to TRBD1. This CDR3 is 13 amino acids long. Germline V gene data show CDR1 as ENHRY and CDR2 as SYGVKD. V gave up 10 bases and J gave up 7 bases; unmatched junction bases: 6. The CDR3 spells CAKGQGEENEQFF. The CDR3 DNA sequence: TGTGCCAAGGGACAGGGGGAAGAAAATGAGCAGTTCTTC.

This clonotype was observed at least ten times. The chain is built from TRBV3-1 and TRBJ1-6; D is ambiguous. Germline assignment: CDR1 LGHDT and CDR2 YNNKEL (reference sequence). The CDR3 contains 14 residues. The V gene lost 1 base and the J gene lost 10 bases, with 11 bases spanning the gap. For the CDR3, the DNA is TGTGCCAGCAGCCAAGGCTCAGAGGTATCACCCCTCCACTTT. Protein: CASSQGSEVSPLHF.

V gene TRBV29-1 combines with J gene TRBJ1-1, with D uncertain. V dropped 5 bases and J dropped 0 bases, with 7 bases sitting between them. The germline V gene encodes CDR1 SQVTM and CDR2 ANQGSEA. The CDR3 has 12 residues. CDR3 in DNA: TGCAGCGTTTGGTCAGTGAACACTGAAGCTTTCTTT. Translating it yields CSVWSVNTEAFF.

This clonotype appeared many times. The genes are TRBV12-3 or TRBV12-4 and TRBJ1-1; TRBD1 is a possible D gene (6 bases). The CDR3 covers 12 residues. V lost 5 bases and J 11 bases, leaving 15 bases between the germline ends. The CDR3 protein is CASSVSQGEAFF. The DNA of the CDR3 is TGTGCCAGCAGTGTATCACAGGGAGAGGCTTTCTTT.

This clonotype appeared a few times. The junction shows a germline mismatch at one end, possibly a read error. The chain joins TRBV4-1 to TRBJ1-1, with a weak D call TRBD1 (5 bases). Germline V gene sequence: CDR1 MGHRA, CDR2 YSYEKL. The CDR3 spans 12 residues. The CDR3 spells CTSSLGGTEAFF. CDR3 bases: TGCACCAGCAGCCTGGGGGGAACTGAAGCTTTCTTT.

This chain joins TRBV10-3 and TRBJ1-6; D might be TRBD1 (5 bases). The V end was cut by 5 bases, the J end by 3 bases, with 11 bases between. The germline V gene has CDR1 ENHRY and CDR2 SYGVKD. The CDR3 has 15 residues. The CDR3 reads CAISLDSFYNSPLHF. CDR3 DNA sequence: TGTGCCATCAGTCTTGACAGTTTCTATAATTCACCCCTCCACTTT.

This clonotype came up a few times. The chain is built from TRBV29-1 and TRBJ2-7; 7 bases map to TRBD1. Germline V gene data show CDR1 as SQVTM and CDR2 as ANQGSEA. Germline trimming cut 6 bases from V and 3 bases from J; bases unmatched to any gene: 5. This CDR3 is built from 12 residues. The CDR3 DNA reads TGCAGCGTCACAGGGACAGACTACGAGCAGTACTTC. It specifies CSVTGTDYEQYF.

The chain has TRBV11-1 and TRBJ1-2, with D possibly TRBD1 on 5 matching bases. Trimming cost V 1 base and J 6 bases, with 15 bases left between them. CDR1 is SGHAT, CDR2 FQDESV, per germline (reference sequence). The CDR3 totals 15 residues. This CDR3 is CASSLDAGSTNGYTF. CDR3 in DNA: TGTGCCAGCAGCTTAGATGCAGGGTCGACGAATGGCTACACCTTC.

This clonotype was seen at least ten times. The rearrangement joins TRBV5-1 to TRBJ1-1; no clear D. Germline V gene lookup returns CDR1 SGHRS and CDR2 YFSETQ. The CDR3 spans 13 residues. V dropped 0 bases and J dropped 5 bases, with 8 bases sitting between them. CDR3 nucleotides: TGCGCCAGCAGCTTGGAGACACCGACTGAAGCTTTCTTT. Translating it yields CASSLETPTEAFF.